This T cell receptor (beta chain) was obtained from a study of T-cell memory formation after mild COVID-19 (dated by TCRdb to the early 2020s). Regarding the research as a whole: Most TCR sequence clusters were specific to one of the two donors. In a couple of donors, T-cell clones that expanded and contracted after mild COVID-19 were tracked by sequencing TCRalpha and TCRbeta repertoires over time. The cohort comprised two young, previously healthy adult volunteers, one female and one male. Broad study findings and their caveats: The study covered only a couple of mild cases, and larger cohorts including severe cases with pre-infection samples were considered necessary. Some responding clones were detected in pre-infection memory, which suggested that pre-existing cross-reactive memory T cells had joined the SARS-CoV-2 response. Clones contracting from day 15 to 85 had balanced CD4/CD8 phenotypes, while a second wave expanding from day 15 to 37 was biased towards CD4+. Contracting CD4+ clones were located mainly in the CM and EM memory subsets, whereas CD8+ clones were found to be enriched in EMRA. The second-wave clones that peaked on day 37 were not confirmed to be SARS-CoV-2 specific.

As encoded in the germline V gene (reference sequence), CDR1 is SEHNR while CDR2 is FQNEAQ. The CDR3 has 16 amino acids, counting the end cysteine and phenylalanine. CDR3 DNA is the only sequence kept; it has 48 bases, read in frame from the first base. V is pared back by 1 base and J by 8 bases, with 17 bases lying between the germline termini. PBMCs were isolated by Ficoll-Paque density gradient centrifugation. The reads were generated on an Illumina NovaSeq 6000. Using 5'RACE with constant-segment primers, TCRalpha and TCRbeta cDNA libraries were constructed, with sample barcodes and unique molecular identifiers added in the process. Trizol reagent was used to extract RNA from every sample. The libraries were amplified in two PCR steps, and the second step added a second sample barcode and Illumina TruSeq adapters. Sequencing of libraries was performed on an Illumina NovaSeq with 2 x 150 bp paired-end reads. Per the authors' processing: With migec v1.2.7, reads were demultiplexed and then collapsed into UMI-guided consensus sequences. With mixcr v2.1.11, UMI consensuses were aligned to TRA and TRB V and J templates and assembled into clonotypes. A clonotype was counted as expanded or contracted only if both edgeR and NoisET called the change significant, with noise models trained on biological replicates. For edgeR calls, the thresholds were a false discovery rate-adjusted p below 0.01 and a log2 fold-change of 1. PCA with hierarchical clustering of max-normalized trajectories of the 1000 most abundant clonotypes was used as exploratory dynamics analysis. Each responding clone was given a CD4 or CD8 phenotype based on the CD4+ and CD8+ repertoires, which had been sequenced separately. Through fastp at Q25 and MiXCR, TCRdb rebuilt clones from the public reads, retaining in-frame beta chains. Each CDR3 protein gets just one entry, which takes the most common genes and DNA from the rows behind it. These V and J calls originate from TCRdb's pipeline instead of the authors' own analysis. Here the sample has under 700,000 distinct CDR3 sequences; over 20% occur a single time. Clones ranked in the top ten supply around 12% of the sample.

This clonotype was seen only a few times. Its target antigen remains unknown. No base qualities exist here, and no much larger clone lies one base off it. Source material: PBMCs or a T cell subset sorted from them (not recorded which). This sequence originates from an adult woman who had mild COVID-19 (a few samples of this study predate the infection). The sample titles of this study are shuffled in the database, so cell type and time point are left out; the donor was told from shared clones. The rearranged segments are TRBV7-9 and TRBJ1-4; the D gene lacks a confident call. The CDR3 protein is CASSLERRPGGEKLFF. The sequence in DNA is TGTGCCAGCAGCTTAGAACGCCGGCCTGGCGGGGAAAAACTGTTTTTT. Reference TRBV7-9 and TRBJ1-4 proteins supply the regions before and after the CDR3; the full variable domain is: DTGVSQNPRHKITKRGQNVTFRCDPISEHNRLYWYRQTLGQGPEFLTYFQNEAQLEKSRLLSDRFSAERPKGSFSTLEIQRTEQGDSAMYLCASSLERRPGGEKLFFGSGTQLSVL.